These 6 T cell receptor beta chains originate from one sample sequenced in a study of vaccination and CD4 T cells after COVID-19. Treatment of the sample: roughly ten-day PBMC culture with coronavirus spike peptide pools or control peptides (ViraFEST assay). The Oncomine TCR Beta short-read assay sequenced DNA from cultured CD4+ T cells. TCRdb redid the calling of the PCR reads with MiXCR, one entry per CDR3 protein. The sample holds under 15,000 distinct CDR3 sequences, 60% seen once. Their antigens are not known. The sequenced material came from CD4+ T cells from blood, cultured in vitro. These receptor sequences come from a human donor who had recovered from COVID-19.

The chain is built from TRBV7-2 and TRBJ1-5; D is perhaps TRBD1 (5 bases). Germline V gene sequence: CDR1 SGHTA, CDR2 FQGNSA. The CDR3 runs to 13 residues. V was clipped by 3 bases and J by 3 bases, with 6 bases between them. The CDR3 protein is CASSFRDNQPQHF. In nucleotides, the CDR3 is TGTGCCAGCAGCTTCAGGGACAATCAGCCCCAGCATTTT.

Notes on this clonotype: The junction does not match germline at one end; this may be a read error. V is TRBV2 and J is TRBJ1-2; D perhaps matches TRBD1 (6 bases). This CDR3 contains 14 residues. Looked up from germline, CDR1 is SNHLY and CDR2 is FYNNEI. CDR3 DNA: TGTGCCAGCAGCGAAGAAGGACAGATCTATGGCTACACCTTC. Translated: CASSEEGQIYGYTF. Full variable domain (rest looked up from reference TRBV2 and TRBJ1-2): EPEVTQTPSHQVTQMGQEVILRCVPISNHLYFYWYRQILGQKVEFLVSFYNNEISEKSEIFDDQFSVERPDGSNFTLKIRSTKLEDSAMYFCASSEEGQIYGYTFGSGTRLTVV.

This clonotype was seen a handful of times. This chain connects TRBV24-1 to TRBJ2-4, with D tentatively TRBD2 (7 bases). V lost 5 bases and J lost 3, with 13 bases in between. The germline V gene has CDR1 KGHDR and CDR2 SFDVKD. The CDR3 is 15 residues long. The CDR3 loop is CATSGGGRGKNIQYF. CDR3 DNA: TGTGCCACCAGTGGGGGGGGCCGTGGCAAAAACATTCAGTACTTC.

This clonotype was detected a few times. This chain connects TRBV7-9 to TRBJ1-2; D unclear. The germline CDR1 and CDR2 sequences are SEHNR and FQNEAQ (reference sequence). The CDR3 runs to 15 residues. Trimming stripped 3 bases from V and 4 bases from J, with 15 bases between. The CDR3 is CASSLGQSPVYGYTF. CDR3 bases: TGTGCCAGCAGCTTGGGCCAGTCCCCCGTCTATGGCTACACCTTC.

This clonotype has just one count. This rearrangement joins TRBV28 to TRBJ1-5; D ambiguous. Germline CDR1 reads MDHEN; CDR2 reads SYDVKM. This CDR3 has 16 amino acids. V was clipped by 2 bases and J by 2 bases, with 13 bases between them. The CDR3, as DNA: TGTGCCAGCAGTTTAGGGATGGGGTTTGGCAATCAGCCCCAGCATTTT. This gives the protein CASSLGMGFGNQPQHF.

The chain uses TRBV12-3 or TRBV12-4 and TRBJ1-5; D remains unclear. The CDR3 extends over 11 amino acids. The V gene lost 1 base and the J gene lost 6 bases, with 1 base spanning the gap. The CDR3 reads CASSLGQPQHF. DNA of the CDR3: TGTGCCAGCAGTTTAGGTCAGCCCCAGCATTTT.